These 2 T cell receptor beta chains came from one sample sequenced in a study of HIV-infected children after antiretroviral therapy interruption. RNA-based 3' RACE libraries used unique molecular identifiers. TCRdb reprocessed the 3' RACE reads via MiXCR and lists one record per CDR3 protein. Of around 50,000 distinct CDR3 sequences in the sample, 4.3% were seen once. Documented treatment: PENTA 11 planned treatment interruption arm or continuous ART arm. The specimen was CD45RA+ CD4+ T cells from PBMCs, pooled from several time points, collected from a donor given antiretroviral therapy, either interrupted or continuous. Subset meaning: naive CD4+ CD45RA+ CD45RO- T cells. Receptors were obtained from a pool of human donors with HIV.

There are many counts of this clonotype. The CDR3 region has the DNA TGCGCCATCTTGGACGGCCAGAACACCGGGGAGCTGTTTTTT. As protein: CAILDGQNTGELFF. The chain recombines TRBV10-2 with TRBJ2-2; D unclear. Germline V CDR1 and CDR2: WSHSY, SAAADI. The CDR3 spans 14 residues. The V gene lost 10 bases and the J gene lost 1 base, with 13 bases spanning the gap.

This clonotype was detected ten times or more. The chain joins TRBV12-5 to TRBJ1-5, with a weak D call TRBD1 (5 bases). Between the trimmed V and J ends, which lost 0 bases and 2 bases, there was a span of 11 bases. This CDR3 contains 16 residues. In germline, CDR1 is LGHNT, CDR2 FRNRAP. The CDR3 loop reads CASGLVLRGRNQPQHF. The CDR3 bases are TGTGCTAGTGGTTTGGTACTACGGGGACGCAATCAGCCCCAGCATTTT.